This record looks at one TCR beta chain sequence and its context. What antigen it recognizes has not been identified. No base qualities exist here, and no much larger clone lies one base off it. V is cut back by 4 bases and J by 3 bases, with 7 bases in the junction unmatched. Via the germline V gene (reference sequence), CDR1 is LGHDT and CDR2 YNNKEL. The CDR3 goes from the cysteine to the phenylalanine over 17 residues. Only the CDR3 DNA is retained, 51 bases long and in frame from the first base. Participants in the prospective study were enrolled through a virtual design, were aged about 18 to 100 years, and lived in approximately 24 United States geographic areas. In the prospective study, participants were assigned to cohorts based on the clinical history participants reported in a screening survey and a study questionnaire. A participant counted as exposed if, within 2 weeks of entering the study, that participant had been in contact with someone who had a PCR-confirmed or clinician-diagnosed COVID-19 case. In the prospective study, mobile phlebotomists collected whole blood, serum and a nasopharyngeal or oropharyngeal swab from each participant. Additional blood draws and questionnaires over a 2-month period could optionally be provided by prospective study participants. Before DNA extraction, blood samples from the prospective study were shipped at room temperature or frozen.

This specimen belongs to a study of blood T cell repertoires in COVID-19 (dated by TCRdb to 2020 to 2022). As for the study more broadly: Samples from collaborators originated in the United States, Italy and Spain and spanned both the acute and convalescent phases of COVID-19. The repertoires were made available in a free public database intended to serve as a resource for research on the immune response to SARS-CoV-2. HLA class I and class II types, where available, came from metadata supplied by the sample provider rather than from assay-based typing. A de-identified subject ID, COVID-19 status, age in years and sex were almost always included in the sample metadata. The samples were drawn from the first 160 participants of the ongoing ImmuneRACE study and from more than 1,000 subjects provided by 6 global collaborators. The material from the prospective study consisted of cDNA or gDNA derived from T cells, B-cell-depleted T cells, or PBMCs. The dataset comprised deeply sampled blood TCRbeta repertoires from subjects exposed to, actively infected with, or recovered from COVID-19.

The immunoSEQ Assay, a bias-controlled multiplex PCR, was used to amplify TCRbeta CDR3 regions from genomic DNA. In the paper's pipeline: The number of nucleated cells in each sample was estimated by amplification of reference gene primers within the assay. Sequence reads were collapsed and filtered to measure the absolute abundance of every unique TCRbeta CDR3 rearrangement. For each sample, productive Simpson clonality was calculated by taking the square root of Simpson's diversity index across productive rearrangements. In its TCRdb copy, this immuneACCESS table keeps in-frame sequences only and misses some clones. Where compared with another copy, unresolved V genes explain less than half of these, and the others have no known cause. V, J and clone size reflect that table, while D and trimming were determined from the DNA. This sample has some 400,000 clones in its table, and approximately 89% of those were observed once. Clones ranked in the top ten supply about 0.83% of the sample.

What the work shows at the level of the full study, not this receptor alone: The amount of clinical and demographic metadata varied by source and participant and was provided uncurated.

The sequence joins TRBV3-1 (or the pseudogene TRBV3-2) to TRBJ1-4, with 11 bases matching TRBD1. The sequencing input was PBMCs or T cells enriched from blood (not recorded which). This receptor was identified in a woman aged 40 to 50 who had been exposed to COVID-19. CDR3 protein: CASSRGQGAMANEKLFF. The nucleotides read TGTGCCAGCAGCCGCGGACAGGGGGCTATGGCTAATGAAAAACTGTTTTTT.